One and the same sample provided the 4 T cell receptor beta chains below, sequenced in a study of neoadjuvant anti-PD-1 for oral cavity cancer. Profiled with immunoSEQ multiplex PCR; TCRdb holds only in-frame clones, not every one. The profile covers 80,000 to 95,000 clones, with approximately 80% appearing a single time and about 3.4% taken by the ten largest. Sequencing was performed on PBMCs, taken before nivolumab (anti-PD-1) treatment. The receptors originated from a person aged 35-79 years with oral cavity squamous cell carcinoma.

The rearrangement joins TRBV28 to TRBJ2-7, with 7 bases lining up with TRBD1. CDR3 length: 12 amino acids. Germline V gives CDR1 MDHEN, CDR2 SYDVKM. Trimming removed 6 bases from V and 6 bases from J; junction bases left unmatched: 5. In DNA form, the CDR3 reads TGTGCCAGCAGGCTACAGGGGTTCGAGCAGTACTTC. The encoded protein is CASRLQGFEQYF.

The chain carries TRBV6-5 and TRBJ1-2, with TRBD1 matching 7 bases. Germline trimming cut 0 bases from V and 6 bases from J; bases unmatched to any gene: 4. Germline V gene data show CDR1 as MNHEY and CDR2 as SVGAGI. This CDR3 has 14 amino acids. CDR3 protein: CASSYSGRGDGYTF. The CDR3 bases are TGTGCCAGCAGTTACTCGGGCAGGGGGGATGGCTACACCTTC.

The rearrangement uses TRBV11-2 and TRBJ1-1, with D possibly matching TRBD1 (6 bases). Per the germline V gene, CDR1 is SGHAT and CDR2 is FQNNGV. Trimming cost V 1 base and J 6 bases, with 15 bases left between them. The CDR3 has 15 amino acids. CDR3 nucleotide sequence: TGTGCCAGCAGCTTAGTGGGGGCGGGATTGGCTGAAGCTTTCTTT. Translation: CASSLVGAGLAEAFF.

Written as DNA, the CDR3 is TGCAGCGCCGGGGGGGTCGGCAATCAGCCCCAGCATTTT. As protein: CSAGGVGNQPQHF. The rearrangement links TRBV29-1 to TRBJ1-5, with D maybe TRBD1 (5 bases). V lost 7 bases, J lost 2 bases, and 12 bases lay in between. Germline loops: CDR1 SQVTM, CDR2 ANQGSEA. The CDR3 extends over 13 amino acids.